These 5 T cell receptor beta chains originate from one sample sequenced in a study of identical twins. TCRdb reprocessed the 5' RACE reads with MiXCR, giving one entry per CDR3 protein. Of about 900,000 distinct CDR3 sequences listed, roughly an eighth are singletons. These records were also assigned to another study, of yellow fever vaccine responses in identical twins.

The sample consisted of PBMCs. The receptors originated from a woman aged 18-30 years in good health.

This clonotype was detected a few times. The chain combines TRBV11-2 with TRBJ2-1, with 7 bases matching TRBD1. Unmatched junction bases numbered 7, after V lost 2 bases and J lost 9 bases. Germline-derived CDR1 and CDR2 are SGHAT and FQNNGV. The CDR3 is 14 amino acids. The CDR3 nucleotides read TGTGCCAGCAGCTTACGAGGGGGCCCGGTTGAGCAGTTCTTC. As protein: CASSLRGGPVEQFF.

The chain is built from TRBV5-1 and TRBJ2-2; D unclear. The CDR3 covers 14 residues. The germline gives CDR1 SGHRS, CDR2 YFSETQ. The V end lost 4 bases, the J end lost 2 bases, and 9 bases lay between the germline ends. CDR3 nucleotides: TGCGCCAGCAGCCCCCACACAAACACCGGGGAGCTGTTTTTT. Its protein is CASSPHTNTGELFF.

The chain carries TRBV11-3 and TRBJ2-7; D unresolved. The V end lost 1 base, the J end lost 1 base, and 11 bases lay between the germline ends. This CDR3 spans 15 amino acids. Germline V gene data show CDR1 as SGHNT and CDR2 as YENEEA. CDR3 residues: CASSLARQKSYEQYV. The CDR3 coding sequence is TGTGCCAGCAGCTTAGCTAGGCAGAAATCCTACGAGCAGTACGTC.

The J gene is TRBJ2-1, the V gene TRBV6-6; tentatively, D is TRBD1 or TRBD2 (5 bases each). The germline CDR1 and CDR2 sequences are MNHNY and SVGAGI (reference sequence). The CDR3 consists of 12 residues. The V gene lost 7 bases and the J gene lost 9 bases, with 13 bases spanning the gap. For the CDR3, the DNA is TGTGCCAGCAAACGAGGGGACGCTGAGCAGTTCTTC. This gives the protein CASKRGDAEQFF.

This clonotype was counted between two and nine times. Here the CDR3 reads CATQRGTGGYNEQFF. The CDR3 DNA reads TGTGCCACTCAAAGAGGGACAGGGGGCTACAATGAGCAGTTCTTC. The chain joins TRBV12-3 or TRBV12-4 to TRBJ2-1; 11 bases fit TRBD1. The trim removed 10 bases at V and 3 bases at J, leaving 8 bases unmatched. There are 15 residues in the CDR3.